The 14 T cell receptor beta chains given below trace back to one sample, sequenced in a study of blood T cell repertoires in COVID-19. Assay: immunoSEQ multiplex PCR; the TCRdb copy retains only in-frame clones and omits some. The sample has around 470,000 clones, 89% seen once. The sequenced sample consisted of peripheral blood. These receptor sequences come from a man younger than 30 with COVID-19, enrolled during active disease.

This chain uses TRBV7-9 with TRBJ2-1, with 10 bases matching TRBD2. There are 15 residues in the CDR3. Germline values: CDR1 SEHNR, CDR2 FQNEAQ (reference sequence). The junction had 8 bases not matched to a gene; V was cut back by 6 bases and J by 6 bases. The CDR3 sequence: CASSLGLAGVNEQFF. The DNA for the CDR3 is TGTGCCAGCAGTCTGGGTCTAGCGGGAGTCAATGAGCAGTTCTTC.

The rearrangement joins TRBV9 to TRBJ2-1; 8 bases line up with TRBD1. The CDR3 is made up of 15 amino acids. V trimming: 3 bases; J trimming: 7 bases; junction bases outside the gene matches: 9. Germline V gene data show CDR1 as SGDLS and CDR2 as YYNGEE. The CDR3 coding sequence is TGTGCCAGCAGCGACCCCCAGGGGGCGGGGAATGAGCAGTTCTTC. It translates to CASSDPQGAGNEQFF. Full variable domain (rest looked up from reference TRBV9 and TRBJ2-1): DSGVTQTPKHLITATGQRVTLRCSPRSGDLSVYWYQQSLDQGLQFLIQYYNGEERAKGNILERFSAQQFPDLHSELNLSSLELGDSALYFCASSDPQGAGNEQFFGPGTRLTVL.

CDR3 nucleotides: TGTGCCAGTAGTCTATTAGACAGGGGGGACACTGAAGCTTTCTTT. Translated: CASSLLDRGDTEAFF. J is TRBJ1-1 and V is TRBV19; the match to TRBD1 covers 9 bases. V shed 5 bases, J shed 3 bases, and the junction held 7 bases outside the gene matches. Germline values: CDR1 LNHDA, CDR2 SQIVND (reference sequence). There are 15 residues in the CDR3. Variable domain in full (rest from reference TRBV19 and TRBJ1-1): DGGITQSPKYLFRKEGQNVTLSCEQNLNHDAMYWYRQDPGQGLRLIYYSQIVNDFQKGDIAEGYSVSREKKESFPLTVTSAQKNPTAFYLCASSLLDRGDTEAFFGQGTRLTVV.

The rearrangement joins TRBV5-1 to TRBJ2-7; 12 positions agree with TRBD2. CDR1 is SGHRS, CDR2 YFSETQ, per germline. The CDR3 is made up of 20 amino acids. The J segment lost 0 bases and the V segment lost 3 bases, leaving 16 bases of the junction unmatched. CDR3: CASSSEGARTSGTSSYEQYF. CDR3 in DNA: TGCGCCAGCAGCTCGGAGGGGGCGCGGACTAGCGGGACGAGCTCCTACGAGCAGTACTTC.

This chain links TRBV12-3 or TRBV12-4 with TRBJ1-5, with 8 bases that match TRBD1. CDR3 length: 13 amino acids. The J segment lost 2 bases and the V segment lost 6 bases, leaving 0 bases of the junction unmatched. DNA for the CDR3: TGTGCCAGCAGGGGACAGGGCAATCAGCCCCAGCATTTT. Its translation: CASRGQGNQPQHF.

Here the CDR3 DNA reads TGTGCCAGCAGTCCGGGACTTAATCTTGGTATAGAGACCCAGTACTTC. The encoded protein is CASSPGLNLGIETQYF. The chain combines TRBV2 with TRBJ2-5, with D tentatively TRBD2 (6 bases). Germline loops: CDR1 SNHLY, CDR2 FYNNEI. The V and J ends lost 5 bases and 4 bases respectively, with 20 bases between them. The CDR3 sequence is 16 residues long.

This chain connects TRBV11-3 to TRBJ1-5, with D possibly TRBD1 on 6 matching bases. V shed 0 bases and J shed 4 bases, with 13 bases lying between them. The CDR3 extends over 16 amino acids. From germline, CDR1 is SGHNT and CDR2 YENEEA. The CDR3, as DNA: TGTGCCAGCAGCTTAGATCGACAGGTGGGTAATCAGCCCCAGCATTTT. It is translated as CASSLDRQVGNQPQHF.

The chain combines TRBV10-2 with TRBJ2-3, with 12 positions matching TRBD2. Looked up from germline, CDR1 is WSHSY and CDR2 is SAAADI. Trimming removed 3 bases from V and 3 bases from J; junction bases left unmatched: 4. This CDR3 is 16 amino acids long. The CDR3 region has the DNA TGCGCCAGCAGTGATCTAGCGGGGGGGATGACAGATACGCAGTATTTT. It codes for CASSDLAGGMTDTQYF.

The chain couples TRBV24-1 to TRBJ2-1; 7 bases are a match to TRBD1. V dropped 5 bases and J dropped 5; count of bases not matched to a gene: 5. Germline-derived CDR1 and CDR2 are KGHDR and SFDVKD. The CDR3 is made up of 14 amino acids. CDR3 protein: CATSGHGTDNEQFF. The CDR3 region has the DNA TGTGCCACCAGTGGCCACGGGACAGACAATGAGCAGTTCTTC.

The chain uses TRBV28 and TRBJ2-5, with TRBD2 identical over 13 bases. V trimming: 6 bases; J trimming: 2 bases; junction bases outside the gene matches: 6. CDR3 length: 16 residues. From germline, CDR1 is MDHEN and CDR2 SYDVKM. This CDR3 reads CASRNGLAGVQETQYF. Written as DNA, the CDR3 is TGTGCCAGCAGGAATGGACTAGCGGGGGTTCAAGAGACCCAGTACTTC.

This clone was detected only once. The chain employs TRBV6-5 and TRBJ2-3, with D possibly TRBD1 on 5 matching bases. Germline V gene sequence: CDR1 MNHEY, CDR2 SVGAGI. The CDR3 runs 15 residues. Between the trimmed V and J ends, which lost 4 bases and 3 bases, there was a span of 14 bases. The CDR3 nucleotides are TGTGCCAGCAGTTGGGCAGGGTGGTCGACAGATACGCAGTATTTT. Its translation: CASSWAGWSTDTQYF.

This clone was seen a single time. The rearrangement uses TRBV27 and TRBJ2-7; TRBD1 agrees at 7 bases. With V trimmed by 4 bases and J by 2 bases, 11 bases remained unmatched. The germline V gene has CDR1 MNHEY and CDR2 SMNVEV (reference sequence). The CDR3 is made up of 16 amino acids. As DNA, the CDR3 is TGTGCCAGCAGTTCTACGGACAGGATACCGCCCTACGAGCAGTACTTC. Its protein product is CASSSTDRIPPYEQYF.

The V and J genes are TRBV10-1 and TRBJ2-3, with 7 bases aligning to TRBD1. V dropped 0 bases and J dropped 6; count of bases not matched to a gene: 6. This CDR3 has 15 amino acids. Germline V gives CDR1 WNHNN, CDR2 SYGVQD (reference sequence). Here the CDR3 DNA reads TGCGCCAGCAGTGAGTCGGGACAGTTTAGGGATACGCAGTATTTT. Translating gives CASSESGQFRDTQYF.

The rearrangement uses TRBV6-1 and TRBJ2-7; D may be TRBD1 (6 bases). This CDR3 contains 15 residues. The V end lost 2 bases, the J end lost 3 bases, and 14 bases lay between the germline ends. Per germline, CDR1 MNHNS and CDR2 SASEGT. The CDR3 loop is CASSEWQDSFYEQYF. The CDR3 bases are TGTGCCAGCAGTGAATGGCAGGACAGCTTCTACGAGCAGTACTTC.